This TCR beta chain came from a study of shared clonotypes between healthy human individuals. General study points: Apart from blood, nothing was sampled; tissue repertoires likely differ.

Per sorted-subset replicate PCR, input was approximately 0.2 ug DNA, representing roughly 30,000 T cell genomes. The method was immunoSEQ multiplex PCR; TCRdb's version includes in-frame clones alone and lacks a portion of them. This sample has more than 1,200,000 clones, with approximately 98.5% found just once. Free of recent acute infections or vaccinations, the donors were healthy HIV-negative adults. The V end was cut by 2 bases, the J end by 0 bases, with 26 bases between. The CDR3 runs 21 residues. CDR1 and CDR2 (germline): SGHVS, FQNEAQ. On this clone: Its antigen remains unidentified.

The receptor's source is a man aged 25-45 years in good health. Sequenced input: naive CD4+ T cells sorted from blood. Described subset: CD45RA+ positively selected. This chain joins TRBV7-8 and TRBJ2-1, with D possibly being TRBD1 (6 bases). CDR3 amino acids: CASSLPNWGLRAISSYNEQFF. In DNA, the CDR3 is TGTGCCAGCAGCTTACCGAATTGGGGGCTACGGGCGATCAGCTCCTACAATGAGCAGTTCTTC.